This paragraph reports one T cell receptor (beta chain). This clonotype has just a few counts. The target of this receptor is not known. The record has no base qualities; no much larger clone is one base away. This record comes from a study of T cells after yellow fever vaccination (dated by TCRdb to the late 2010s). For the wider study: The SMART-Seq v4 Ultra Low Input RNA kit was used to prepare libraries from fractions with low cell numbers. To track T-cell clones before and after primary and booster YFV17D yellow fever vaccination, bulk TCR alpha and beta repertoires were sequenced longitudinally. Two healthy male donors made up the cohort, one aged 18 to 30 years and the other aged 30 to 40 years. Bulk PBMC replicates and cell subsets were isolated from blood drawn at multiple timepoints before and after both primary and secondary immunization. General findings and caveats noted by the study authors: After the booster, most clones that had expanded after primary vaccination were detected again (around 96% of CD4 and about 88% of CD8), suggesting broad maintenance of memory. The secondary T-cell response was weaker than the primary response but faster, peaking on day 5 instead of day 15. The study included only a couple of donors, which limits how far the findings can be generalized. A small share of clonotypes occurred in both CD4 and CD8 compartments, likely arising from convergent recombination. Computational filtering was needed because FACS-sorted repertoires could contain abundant contaminating clonotypes from the bulk population.

The treatment or condition label of this sample denotes: live attenuated yellow fever vaccine strain. At every blood-draw timepoint, two biological replicates of bulk PBMCs were collected. A standard Ficoll-Paque protocol was used to isolate PBMCs from peripheral blood. TriZol was used to extract RNA from bulk PBMCs, CD4 and CD8 fractions, and dextramer-positive and dextramer-negative fractions. TCR cDNA was synthesized by 5'RACE template switching, which introduced a universal primer site and unique molecular identifiers. Priming of cDNA synthesis was performed from both the TCR alpha and TCR beta constant segments. Library amplification involved two PCR steps, and the second step added sample barcodes and sequencing adapters. Libraries were sequenced on Illumina HiSeq 2500 (2x100 bp) or NovaSeq (2x150 bp). The paper's data handling went like this. MIGEC handled demultiplexing of reads and collapsing into UMI consensus sequences, while MiXCR performed V(D)J alignment. Clonotypes responding to the vaccine were identified with edgeR on replicate PBMC samples, with the criteria of FDR below 0.01 and a log2 fold change above 5 up to day 15. Bulk clonotypes were assigned CD4 or CD8 identity according to which sequenced CD4 or CD8 repertoire held them at higher abundance. The public reads were reprocessed in TCRdb via fastp at Q25 and MiXCR, keeping in-frame beta chains. Each record represents a unique CDR3 protein, reported with the most common genes and DNA among its rows. The V and J calls were not made by the authors but by TCRdb's processing. The sample profile shows under 550,000 distinct CDR3 sequences; around a fifth of them were found once. About 16% of the sample lies in the top ten.

The receptor was derived from a man between 18 and 29 years old who received the YFV17D yellow fever vaccine. The material sequenced was PBMCs, taken about 21 days after the first yellow fever vaccination.

This receptor has the CDR3 CASSLQLGDTEAFF. Read as DNA, the sequence is TGTGCCAGCAGCTTACAGCTGGGGGACACTGAAGCTTTCTTT. The chain uses TRBV7-9 and TRBJ1-1, with TRBD1 tentatively as D gene (5 bases match). The CDR3 goes from the cysteine to the phenylalanine over 14 residues. Only the CDR3 part of the read is kept: 42 bases, read in frame from the first base. V lost 2 bases and J lost 3 bases; the stretch between them is 10 bases long. Via the germline V gene (reference sequence), CDR1 is SEHNR and CDR2 FQNEAQ.